These 12 T cell receptor beta chains were sequenced from one sample in a study of early T cells in non-severe SARS-CoV-2 infection. A single record per CDR3 protein comes from TCRdb applying MiXCR to the 5' RACE reads. The sample holds about 30,000 distinct CDR3 sequences; 5.5% to 8% are singletons and the top ten take approximately 40%. Specimen: whole blood. The receptors originated from an adult who was a healthcare worker with PCR-confirmed SARS-CoV-2 infection or an uninfected control (not recorded which).

With respect to this clonotype: Being one base from a much bigger clone, this may be a read error. The rearrangement uses TRBV7-2 and TRBJ2-1; TRBD1 is a possible D gene (6 bases). Germline CDR1 SGHTA, CDR2 FQGNSA. Deletions cut 4 bases from V and 8 bases from J, with 12 bases between. This CDR3 comprises 13 residues. The CDR3 is CASSSGHQYEQFF. The CDR3 region has the DNA TGTGCCAGCAGCTCGGGACATCAGTATGAGCAGTTCTTC.

This clonotype has ten or more counts. CDR3 sequence: CASSLMGSGNTIYF. CDR3 coding DNA: TGTGCCAGCAGTTTAATGGGCTCTGGAAACACCATATATTTT. The chain links TRBV12-3 or TRBV12-4 to TRBJ1-3; D is unclear. V lost 2 bases and J 0 bases, leaving 5 bases between the germline ends. The CDR3 is 14 amino acids.

This clonotype was recorded at least ten times. This chain connects TRBV24-1 to TRBJ2-3; TRBD2 matches at 7 bases. CDR3 length: 18 amino acids. CDR1 is KGHDR and CDR2 is SFDVKD in the germline V gene. With V trimmed by 4 bases and J by 2 bases, 14 bases remained unmatched. CDR3 bases: TGTGCCACCAGTGAGGGCCGGAGGGCGGGGGACGCCACAGATACGCAGTATTTT. This gives the protein CATSEGRRAGDATDTQYF.

In this sample, this clonotype turned up many times. V is TRBV11-2 and J is TRBJ1-2; D uncertain. Germline values: CDR1 SGHAT, CDR2 FQNNGV. Trimming took off 3 bases at V and 5 bases at J, with 4 bases between the two ends. CDR3 length equals 11 residues. CDR3 amino acids: CASSLGYGYTF. Here the CDR3 DNA reads TGTGCCAGCAGCTTGGGGTATGGCTACACCTTC.

This clonotype has a count of ten or more. This rearrangement joins TRBV4-3 to TRBJ1-1, with D possibly being TRBD1 (5 bases). CDR1 and CDR2 from the germline V gene are LGHNA and YSLEER. V was pared by 4 bases and J by 6 bases, with 12 bases between. This CDR3 is 13 amino acids long. CDR3 nucleotides: TGCGCCAGCAGCCCAACTAGGGGTGCTGAAGCTTTCTTT. Protein: CASSPTRGAEAFF.

This clonotype came up many times. CDR3 sequence reads: CASSPGLAGGSLNEQFF. CDR3 nucleotides: TGCGCCAGCAGCCCGGGACTAGCGGGAGGTTCGCTGAATGAGCAGTTCTTC. The gene calls are TRBV4-1 and TRBJ2-1, with 15 bases that match TRBD2. The length of the CDR3 is 17 residues. In germline, CDR1 is MGHRA, CDR2 YSYEKL. V was clipped by 4 bases and J by 7 bases; unmatched bases: 8.

The V and J genes are TRBV28 and TRBJ1-5; weak D call: TRBD1 (6 bases). The germline CDR1 and CDR2 sequences are MDHEN and SYDVKM. V lost 0 bases, J lost 8 bases, and 14 bases lay in between. This CDR3 has 15 amino acids. This chain's CDR3 is CASSLWDSINEPQHF. CDR3 DNA sequence: TGTGCCAGCAGTTTATGGGACAGTATTAATGAGCCCCAGCATTTT.

This clonotype was seen many times. The V and J genes are TRBV5-4 and TRBJ2-1; tentatively, D is TRBD1 or TRBD2 (7 bases each). There are 15 residues in the CDR3. CDR1 is SGHNT, CDR2 YYREEE, per germline (reference sequence). V was clipped by 4 bases and J by 5 bases, with 16 bases between them. As DNA, the CDR3 is TGTGCCAGCAGCCCCGACAGGGAGGGTAACAATGAGCAGTTCTTC. It is translated as CASSPDREGNNEQFF.

This clonotype occurred a few times. The chain's CDR3 is CASNPGGVPGSYEQYF. The CDR3 DNA reads TGTGCCAGCAATCCGGGTGGGGTCCCGGGCTCCTACGAGCAGTACTTC. The chain recombines TRBV5-5 with TRBJ2-7; D remains unclear. The CDR3 sequence is 16 residues long. Germline V lookup: CDR1 SGHKS, CDR2 YYEKEE (reference sequence). V lost 6 bases and J 0 bases, leaving 19 bases between the germline ends.

This clonotype was seen ten or more times. The genes are TRBV2 and TRBJ2-1, with 8 nucleotides matching TRBD1. After removal of 7 bases from V and 9 bases from J, the junction contained 8 bases not matched to a gene. The CDR3 runs 13 residues. Germline V gene lookup returns CDR1 SNHLY and CDR2 FYNNEI. CDR3 sequence: CASTMTQGVEQFF. CDR3 in DNA: TGTGCCAGCACCATGACACAGGGGGTTGAGCAGTTCTTC.

The genes are TRBV4-2 and TRBJ1-3, with 8 bases lining up with TRBD1. Trimming took 1 base from V and 0 from J; bases not matched to a gene: 5. The germline CDR1 and CDR2 sequences are LGHNA and YNFKEQ. The CDR3 has 17 residues. CDR3 sequence (DNA): TGTGCCAGCAGCCAAGTCCAGGGGGCTTTCTCTGGAAACACCATATATTTT. This codes for CASSQVQGAFSGNTIYF.

This clonotype occurred many times. CDR3 bases: TGTGCCAGCAGCAATTACAGTCCTAACTATGGCTACACCTTC. This translates into CASSNYSPNYGYTF. This chain links TRBV7-2 with TRBJ1-2; D is undetermined. Trimming removed 5 bases from V and 0 bases from J, with 10 bases in between. This CDR3 has 14 amino acids. Looked up from germline, CDR1 is SGHTA and CDR2 is FQGNSA.